The clone carrying this T cell receptor (beta chain) was detected ten times or more. TCRdb reprocessed the RACE reads via MiXCR and lists one record per CDR3 protein. The table has around 340,000 distinct CDR3 sequences, about 7% seen once; the top ten hold roughly 7.9%. Trimming pared 1 base from V and 0 bases from J, leaving 8 bases between. This CDR3 comprises 15 residues. CDR1 is SEHNR, CDR2 FQNEAQ, per germline (reference sequence). These data belong to a study of human T cells and chemical hapten exposure. In the study overall: Doses of diphenylcyclopropenone went to the patients' scalps weekly throughout the approximately 24-week study. Patch tests containing 0.01% DPC, applied to the upper back, were read at 6 days. Slight volume differences across pooled libraries mainly accounted for varying per-sample TCR yields.

Regarding time point: patch test 1, 2 weeks after DPC sensitization. As for treatment: therapeutic diphenylcyclopropenone sensitization with weekly scalp DPC. The chain is built from TRBV7-9 and TRBJ2-3, with TRBD2 as a possible D gene (5 bases). The TCR was taken from a woman between 18 and 29 years old with alopecia areata. Some clones in this sample may be carry-over from other donors' samples. The sample consisted of whole blood, taken in connection with sensitization to the hapten diphenylcyclopropenone (DPC). CDR3 residues: CASSLGRGSTDTQYF. CDR3 DNA: TGTGCCAGCAGCTTAGGACGGGGTAGCACAGATACGCAGTATTTT.